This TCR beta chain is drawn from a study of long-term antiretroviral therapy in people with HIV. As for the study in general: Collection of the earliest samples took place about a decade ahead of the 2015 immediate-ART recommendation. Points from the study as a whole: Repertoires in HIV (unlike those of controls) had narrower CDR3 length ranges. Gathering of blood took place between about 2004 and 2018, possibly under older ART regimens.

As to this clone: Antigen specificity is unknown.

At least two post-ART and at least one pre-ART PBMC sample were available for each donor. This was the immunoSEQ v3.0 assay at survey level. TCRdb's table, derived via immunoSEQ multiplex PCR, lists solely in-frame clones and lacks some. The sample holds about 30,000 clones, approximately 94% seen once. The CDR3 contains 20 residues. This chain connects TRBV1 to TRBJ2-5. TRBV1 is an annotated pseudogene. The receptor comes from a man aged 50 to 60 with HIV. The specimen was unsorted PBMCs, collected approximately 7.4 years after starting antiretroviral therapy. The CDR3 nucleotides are TGCACCAGCAGCCATAGGAAGGAATCGGACGGATTGGGGACGATTCGGACCCAGTACTTC. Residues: CTSSHRKESDGLGTIRTQYF.